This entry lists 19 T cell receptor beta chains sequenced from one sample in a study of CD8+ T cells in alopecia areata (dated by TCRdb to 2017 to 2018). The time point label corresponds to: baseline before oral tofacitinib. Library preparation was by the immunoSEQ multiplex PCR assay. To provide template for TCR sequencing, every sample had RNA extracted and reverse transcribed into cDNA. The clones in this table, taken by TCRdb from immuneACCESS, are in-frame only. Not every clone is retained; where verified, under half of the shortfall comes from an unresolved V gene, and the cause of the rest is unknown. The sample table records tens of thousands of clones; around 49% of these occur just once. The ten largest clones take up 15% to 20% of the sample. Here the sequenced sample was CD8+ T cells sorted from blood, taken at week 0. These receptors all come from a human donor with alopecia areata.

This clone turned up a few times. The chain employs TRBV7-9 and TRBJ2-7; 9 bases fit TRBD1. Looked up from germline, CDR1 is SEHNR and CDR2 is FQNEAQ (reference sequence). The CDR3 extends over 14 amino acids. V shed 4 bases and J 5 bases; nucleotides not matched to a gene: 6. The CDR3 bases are TGTGCCAGCAGCTCCCGGGACAGGGTCAACGAGCAGTACTTC. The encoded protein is CASSSRDRVNEQYF.

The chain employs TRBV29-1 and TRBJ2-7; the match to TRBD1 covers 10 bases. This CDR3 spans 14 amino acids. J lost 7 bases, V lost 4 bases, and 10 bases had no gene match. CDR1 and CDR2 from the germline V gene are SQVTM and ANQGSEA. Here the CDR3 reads CSVVLGTGVGEQYF. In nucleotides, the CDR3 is TGCAGCGTTGTCCTAGGGACAGGGGTCGGGGAGCAGTACTTC.

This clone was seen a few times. CDR3 DNA sequence: TGCAGCGTTCTTGGGACCCTATATGGCTACACCTTC. Its protein is CSVLGTLYGYTF. The V call is TRBV29-1, the J call TRBJ1-2; tentative D call: TRBD1 (5 bases). Trimming stripped 5 bases from V and 5 bases from J, with 12 bases between. The CDR3 is 12 residues long. Germline values: CDR1 SQVTM, CDR2 ANQGSEA.

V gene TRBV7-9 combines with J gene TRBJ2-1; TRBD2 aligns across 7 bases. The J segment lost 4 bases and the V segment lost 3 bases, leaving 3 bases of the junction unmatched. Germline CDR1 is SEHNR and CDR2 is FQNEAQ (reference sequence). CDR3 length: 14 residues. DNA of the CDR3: TGTGCCAGCAGCTTCCTAGCGGAGTACAATGAGCAGTTCTTC. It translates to CASSFLAEYNEQFF.

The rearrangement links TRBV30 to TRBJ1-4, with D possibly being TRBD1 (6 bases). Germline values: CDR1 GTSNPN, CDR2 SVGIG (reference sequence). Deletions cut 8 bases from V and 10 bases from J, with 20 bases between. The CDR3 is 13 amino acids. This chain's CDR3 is CAVRDIAGAKLFF. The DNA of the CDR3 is TGTGCCGTCCGGGACATCGCCGGGGCAAAACTGTTTTTT.

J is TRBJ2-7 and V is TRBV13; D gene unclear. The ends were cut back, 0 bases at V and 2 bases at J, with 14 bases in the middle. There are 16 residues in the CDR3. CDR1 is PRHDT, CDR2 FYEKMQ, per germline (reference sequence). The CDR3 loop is CASSLGLSSMAYEQYF. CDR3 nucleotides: TGTGCCAGCAGCTTAGGATTGTCTTCAATGGCCTACGAGCAGTACTTC. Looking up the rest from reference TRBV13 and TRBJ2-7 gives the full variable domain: AAGVIQSPRHLIKEKRETATLKCYPIPRHDTVYWYQQGPGQDPQFLISFYEKMQSDKGSIPDRFSAQQFSDYHSELNMSSLELGDSALYFCASSLGLSSMAYEQYFGPGTRLTVT.

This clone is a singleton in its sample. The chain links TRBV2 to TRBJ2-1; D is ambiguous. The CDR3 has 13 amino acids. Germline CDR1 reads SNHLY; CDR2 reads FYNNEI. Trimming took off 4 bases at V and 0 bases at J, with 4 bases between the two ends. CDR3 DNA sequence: TGTGCCAGCAGTGTTGCCTCCTACAATGAGCAGTTCTTC. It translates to CASSVASYNEQFF.

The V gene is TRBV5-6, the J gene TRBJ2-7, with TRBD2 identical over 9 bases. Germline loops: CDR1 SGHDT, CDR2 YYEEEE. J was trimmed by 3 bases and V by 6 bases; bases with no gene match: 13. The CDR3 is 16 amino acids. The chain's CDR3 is CASTSTGTSPFYEQYF. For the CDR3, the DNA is TGTGCCAGCACCAGCACGGGGACTAGCCCTTTCTACGAGCAGTACTTC. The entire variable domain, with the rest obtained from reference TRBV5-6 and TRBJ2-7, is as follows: DAGVTQSPTHLIKTRGQQVTLRCSPKSGHDTVSWYQQALGQGPQFIFQYYEEEERQRGNFPDRFSGHQFPNYSSELNVNALLLGDSALYLCASTSTGTSPFYEQYFGPGTRLTVT.

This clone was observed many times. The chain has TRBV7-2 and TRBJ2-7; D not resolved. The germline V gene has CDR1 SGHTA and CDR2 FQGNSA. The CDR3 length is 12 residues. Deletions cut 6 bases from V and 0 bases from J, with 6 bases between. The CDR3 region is CASRSPSYEQYF. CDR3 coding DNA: TGTGCCAGCAGAAGCCCCTCCTACGAGCAGTACTTC.

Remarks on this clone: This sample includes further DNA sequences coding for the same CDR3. The CDR3 loop reads CSVVADNEQFF. CDR3 bases: TGCAGCGTTGTGGCGGACAATGAGCAGTTCTTC. The chain is built from TRBV29-1 and TRBJ2-1; D is unclear. The CDR3 is 11 amino acids. CDR1 and CDR2 from the germline V gene are SQVTM and ANQGSEA. Deletions cut 4 bases from V and 5 bases from J, with 6 bases between.

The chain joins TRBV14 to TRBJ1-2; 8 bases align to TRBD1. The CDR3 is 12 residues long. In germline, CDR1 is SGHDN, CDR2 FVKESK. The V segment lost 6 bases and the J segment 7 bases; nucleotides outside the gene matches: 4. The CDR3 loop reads CASSRTGSGYTF. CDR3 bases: TGTGCCAGCAGTCGGACAGGGAGTGGCTACACCTTC.

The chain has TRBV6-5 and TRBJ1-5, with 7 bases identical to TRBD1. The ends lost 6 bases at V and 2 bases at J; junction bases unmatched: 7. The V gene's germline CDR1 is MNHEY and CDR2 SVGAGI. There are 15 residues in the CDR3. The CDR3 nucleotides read TGTGCCAGCAGACAGGGGATCGGGCGCAATCAGCCCCAGCATTTT. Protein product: CASRQGIGRNQPQHF.

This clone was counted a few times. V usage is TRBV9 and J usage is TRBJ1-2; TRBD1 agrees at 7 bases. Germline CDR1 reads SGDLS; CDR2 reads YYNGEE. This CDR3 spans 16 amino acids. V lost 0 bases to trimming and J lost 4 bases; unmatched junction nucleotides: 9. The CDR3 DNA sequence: TGTGCCAGCAGCGTAGGGGACAGCAACCTTGTCTATGGCTACACCTTC. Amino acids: CASSVGDSNLVYGYTF.

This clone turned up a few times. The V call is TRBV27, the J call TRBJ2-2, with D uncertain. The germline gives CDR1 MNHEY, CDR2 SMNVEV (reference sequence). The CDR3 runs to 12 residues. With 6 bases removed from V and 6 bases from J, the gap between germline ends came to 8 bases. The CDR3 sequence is CASRGVPGELFF. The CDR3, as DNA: TGTGCCAGCAGAGGAGTCCCCGGGGAGCTGTTTTTT.

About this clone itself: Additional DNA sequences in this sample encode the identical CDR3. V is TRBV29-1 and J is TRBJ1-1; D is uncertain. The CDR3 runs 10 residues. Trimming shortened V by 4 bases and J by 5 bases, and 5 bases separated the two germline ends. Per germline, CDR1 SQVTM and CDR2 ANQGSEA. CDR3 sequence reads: CSVGGTEAFF. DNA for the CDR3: TGCAGCGTTGGAGGGACTGAAGCTTTCTTT.

DNA of the CDR3: TGTGCCAGCACCACGACAGGGTGGGAGCAGTTCTTC. Its translation is CASTTTGWEQFF. The chain combines TRBV6-5 with TRBJ2-1; TRBD1 aligns across 7 bases. Germline trimming cut 7 bases from V and 10 bases from J; bases unmatched to any gene: 7. CDR1 MNHEY and CDR2 SVGAGI come from the germline V gene. The CDR3 loop spans 12 amino acids.

The DNA for the CDR3 is TGTGCCAGCAGTGTAGGCTCAGAGCAGTTCTTC. It encodes CASSVGSEQFF. The chain recombines TRBV25-1 with TRBJ2-1; D uncertain. CDR3 length equals 11 residues. The germline gives CDR1 MGHDK, CDR2 SYGVNS. V was pared by 4 bases and J by 10 bases, with 8 bases between.

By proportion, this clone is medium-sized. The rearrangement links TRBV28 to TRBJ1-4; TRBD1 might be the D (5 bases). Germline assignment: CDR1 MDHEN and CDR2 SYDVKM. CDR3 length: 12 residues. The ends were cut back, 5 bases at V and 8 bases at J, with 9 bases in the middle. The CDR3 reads CASSAGREKLFF. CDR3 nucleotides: TGTGCCAGCAGTGCGGGGCGAGAAAAACTGTTTTTT.

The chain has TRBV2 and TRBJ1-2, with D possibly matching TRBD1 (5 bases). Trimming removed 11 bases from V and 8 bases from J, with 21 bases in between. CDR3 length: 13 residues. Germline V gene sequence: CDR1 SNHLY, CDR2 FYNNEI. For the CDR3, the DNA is TGTGCCGGGGGAGGGGAAAAACTTGAAGGCTACACCTTC. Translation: CAGGGEKLEGYTF.